This is a list of T cell receptor beta chains from one sample in a study of T cell responses to AZD1222 COVID-19 vaccine. The method was immunoSEQ multiplex PCR; TCRdb's version includes in-frame clones alone and lacks a portion of them. Here the sample spans over 130,000 clones, around 93% being singletons. Specimen: peripheral blood, collected on day 0 of AZD1222 vaccination. The receptor set was obtained from an adult in good health. Each CDR3 is given with its conserved first and last residue. Each record gives: V gene, J gene, D gene, clone size, CDR3 DNA, CDR3 protein. A D gene is named only where the DNA matches it firmly. Size values are once, few and many counts, or a class for expanded clones, and some rows have none.

TRBV7-6	TRBJ1-5	NA	NA	TGTGCCAGCAGCATAGAAGACAGTGGCAATCAGCCCCAGCATTTT	CASSIEDSGNQPQHF
TRBV5-6	TRBJ1-2	NA	NA	TGTGCCAGCAGCTTGTTTCGGGGCAGGGTGGCTTGGACCTTC	CASSLFRGRVAWTF
TRBV4-3	TRBJ1-1	NA	NA	TGCGCCAGCAGCCAAGATTTGTCAAGGACGATGAACACTGAAGCTTTCTTT	CASSQDLSRTMNTEAFF
TRBV6-1	TRBJ2-5	NA	NA	TGTGCCAGCAGTGAAAGAAGAACCGGGTCTTGGGCGCGAGAGACCCAGTACTTC	CASSERRTGSWARETQYF
TRBV6-2/TRBV6-3	TRBJ1-1	NA	NA	TGTGCCAGCCGCCCTGACAGCTTGAACACTGAAGCTTTCTTT	CASRPDSLNTEAFF
TRBV2	TRBJ1-2	TRBD1	NA	TGTGCCAGCAGTGATCGATTGGGACAGCGCTATGGCTACACCTTC	CASSDRLGQRYGYTF
TRBV12-5	TRBJ2-7	TRBD1	once	TGTGCTAGTGGTTTAACGGCAGGGGGCACCTACGAGCAGTACTTC	CASGLTAGGTYEQYF
TRBV3-1/TRBV3-2	TRBJ1-5	TRBD1	NA	TGTGCCAGCAGCCAACCCCTCGGGACAGGCAATCAGCCCCAGCATTTT	CASSQPLGTGNQPQHF
TRBV29-1	TRBJ1-1	NA	NA	TGCAGCGTTGAAAGTCGGAGTACTGAAGCTTTCTTT	CSVESRSTEAFF
TRBV2	TRBJ2-3	TRBD2	NA	TGTGCCAGCAGTGAAGGGGCAGCGGGAGGGGCAGATACGCAGTATTTT	CASSEGAAGGADTQYF
TRBV19	TRBJ1-5	TRBD1	NA	TGTGCCAGTAGCCAGACAGGGGCCAATCAGCCCCAGCATTTT	CASSQTGANQPQHF
TRBV19	TRBJ1-3	NA	NA	TGTGCTGCGGGGTCAGACTCTGGAAACACCATATATTTT	CAAGSDSGNTIYF
TRBV6-2/TRBV6-3	TRBJ1-5	NA	NA	TGTGCCAGCAGTTACTCATTAGGGGCTAGCAATCAGCCCCAGCATTTT	CASSYSLGASNQPQHF
TRBV4-3	TRBJ1-1	NA	NA	TGCGCCAGCAGGCAGGTCGGGGCAAACACTGAAGCTTTCTTT	CASRQVGANTEAFF
TRBV5-4	TRBJ2-5	NA	NA	TGTGCCAGCAGCTTACCGGGGGAGACCCAGTACTTC	CASSLPGETQYF
TRBV3-1/TRBV3-2	TRBJ2-3	NA	NA	TGTGCCAGCAGCCAAGACCCGGGCAGGGGAGATACGCAGTATTTT	CASSQDPGRGDTQYF
TRBV10-3	TRBJ1-5	NA	NA	TGTGCCATCAGTGAGTCGTCTGGGGGCAGTCAGCCCCAGCATTTT	CAISESSGGSQPQHF
TRBV4-1	TRBJ1-3	TRBD1	NA	TGCGCCAGCAGATCGATTCGGTCAGACAGGGATGGGACTGGAAACACCATATATTTT	CASRSIRSDRDGTGNTIYF
TRBV6-1	TRBJ2-7	NA	NA	TGTGCCAGCAGTGAAAGGGGTTGGGGCTACGAGCAGTACTTC	CASSERGWGYEQYF
TRBV7-3	TRBJ2-3	TRBD2	NA	TGTGCCAGCAGCTCTAGCGGGAGCACAGATACGCAGTATTTT	CASSSSGSTDTQYF
TRBV10-3	TRBJ1-3	NA	NA	TGTGCCATCAGTGAGTCGACCACCGGAGGGAACACCATATATTTT	CAISESTTGGNTIYF
TRBV7-2	TRBJ2-1	NA	NA	TGTGCCAGCAGCCGGTCCCCCGACTCCTACAATGAGCAGTTCTTC	CASSRSPDSYNEQFF
TRBV6-5	TRBJ2-3	NA	NA	TGTGCCAGCAACAAGGCCAGGGGTGAATTTGATACGCAGTATTTT	CASNKARGEFDTQYF
TRBV4-3	TRBJ1-5	TRBD1	NA	TGCGCCAGCAGCCAAGATCTGGGCAGGGGGTCACAGCCCCAGCATTTT	CASSQDLGRGSQPQHF
TRBV13	TRBJ1-1	NA	NA	TGTGCCAGCAGCTTCCGGGACGGTGAAGCTTTCTTT	CASSFRDGEAFF
TRBV24-1	TRBJ2-7	NA	NA	TGTGCCACCAGTGACCCCGCCGGGACTGCAACCTACGAGCAGTACTTC	CATSDPAGTATYEQYF
TRBV29-1	TRBJ1-1	NA	few	TGCAGCGTACGCCAGAACACTGAAGCTTTCTTT	CSVRQNTEAFF
TRBV6-5	TRBJ1-5	TRBD1	NA	TGTGCCAGCAGCCGGGACAGTAGCAATCAGCCCCAGCATTTT	CASSRDSSNQPQHF
TRBV6-4	TRBJ2-3	NA	NA	TGTGCCAGCAGTGACCTAGCAAGCACAGATACGCAGTATTTT	CASSDLASTDTQYF
TRBV7-2	TRBJ1-2	TRBD1	NA	TGTGCCAGCAGCTATCAACAGGGGTCGGGTAACTATGGCTACACCTTC	CASSYQQGSGNYGYTF
TRBV7-9	TRBJ1-2	NA	NA	TGTGCCAGCAGCTTAGGGGGGTATGGCTACACCTTC	CASSLGGYGYTF
TRBV10-2	TRBJ2-1	NA	NA	TGCGCCAGCAGTGAAACCGGGACTGGGAATGAGCAGTTCTTC	CASSETGTGNEQFF
TRBV7-2	TRBJ1-2	TRBD1	NA	TGTGCCAGCAGCTTGGACCGACAGGGGCGATGGGGTAACTATGGCTACACCTTC	CASSLDRQGRWGNYGYTF